What follows describes a single T cell receptor (beta chain). Germline V gives CDR1 SGHVS, CDR2 FNYEAQ. Trimming took 5 bases from V and 1 from J; bases not matched to a gene: 2. The CDR3 is 16 amino acids. This sample is drawn from a study of cytomegalovirus exposure and HLA in healthy donors. The PCR used 60 Vbeta and 13 Jbeta primers. Here immunoSEQ multiplex PCR was the method, and the copy in TCRdb shows in-frame clones only, minus some. In the table there are 130,000 or so clones, 8.5% to 9% of which are singletons. What was sequenced was PBMCs. The chain is built from TRBV7-6 and TRBJ2-2, with TRBD2 matching 12 bases. This clonotype originated in a woman aged 40 to 50 in good health and CMV-seropositive. CDR3 region: CASSPLAGGNTGELFF. The CDR3, as DNA: TGTGCCAGCAGCCCACTAGCGGGGGGGAACACCGGGGAGCTGTTTTTT.